The clone carrying this T cell receptor beta chain was detected a few times. This sample was included in a study of patients and donors after allogeneic stem cell transplantation. CDR3 length: 15 amino acids. Germline CDR1 and CDR2: SNHLY and FYNNEI. The trim removed 5 bases at V and 0 bases at J, leaving 3 bases unmatched. In TCRdb, the RT-PCR reads were re-called with MiXCR into one record per CDR3 protein. Among more than 850,000 distinct CDR3 sequences, 18% were seen once, and the ten largest hold roughly 6.4%. Material for sequencing was blood, either unsorted or a sorted T cell fraction (not recorded which). The chain employs TRBV2 and TRBJ2-7; 11 nucleotides match TRBD2. This clonotype was sampled from a human donor who was either an allogeneic HSCT recipient or a stem cell or donor lymphocyte infusion donor (not recorded which). It is not recorded whose cells these are; they may come from a transplant donor. The CDR3, as DNA: TGTGCCAGCAGTATAGCGGGAGGGATCTCCTACGAGCAGTACTTC. Protein sequence: CASSIAGGISYEQYF.